What follows are 10 T cell receptor beta chains derived from one specimen sequenced in a study of T-cell memory formation after mild COVID-19 (dated by TCRdb to the early 2020s). Receptors were amplified or captured by 5' RACE. The sequencing machine was an Illumina NovaSeq 6000. Using fastp at Q25 and MiXCR, TCRdb reprocessed the public reads and kept productive beta chains. Every CDR3 protein is listed once, alongside the most common genes and DNA of its rows. A total of 450,000 to 650,000 distinct CDR3 sequences appear in this sample, just over 20% of them only once. The ten largest clonotypes hold about 12% of the sample. The sequencing sample was made of PBMCs or a T cell subset sorted from them (not recorded which). These receptors were taken from an adult woman who had mild COVID-19 (a few samples of this study predate the infection). The sample titles of this study are shuffled in the database, so cell type and time point are left out; the donor was told from shared clones.

In this sample, this clonotype turned up a few times. The gene calls are TRBV11-1 and TRBJ2-2; perhaps TRBD2 as D (5 bases). V dropped 0 bases and J dropped 0 bases, with 8 bases sitting between them. This CDR3 region has 16 residues. Germline V gene data show CDR1 as SGHAT and CDR2 as FQDESV (reference sequence). The CDR3 spells CASSLARGSNTGELFF. CDR3 coding DNA: TGTGCCAGCAGCTTAGCGAGAGGGTCGAACACCGGGGAGCTGTTTTTT. The entire variable domain, with the rest obtained from reference TRBV11-1 and TRBJ2-2, is as follows: EAEVAQSPRYKITEKSQAVAFWCDPISGHATLYWYRQILGQGPELLVQFQDESVVDDSQLPKDRFSAERLKGVDSTLKIQPAELGDSAMYLCASSLARGSNTGELFFGEGSRLTVL.

In its sample, this clonotype was seen many times. V and J are TRBV9 and TRBJ2-1; 7 bases are shared with TRBD2. The ends lost 2 bases at V and 7 bases at J; junction bases unmatched: 12. There are 16 residues in the CDR3. Germline assignment: CDR1 SGDLS and CDR2 YYNGEE. CDR3 sequence (DNA): TGTGCCAGCAGCGTCGGTACGGGATGGGGGGGTAATGAGCAGTTCTTC. As protein: CASSVGTGWGGNEQFF.

In this sample, this clonotype turned up a few times. CDR3 protein: CASSSPLQPASTDTQYF. The CDR3 region has the DNA TGTGCCAGCAGCTCTCCCCTACAGCCGGCTAGCACAGATACGCAGTATTTT. The chain is built from TRBV7-9 and TRBJ2-3; unclear D gene. Trimming shortened V by 4 bases and J by 0 bases, and 17 bases separated the two germline ends. CDR3 length: 17 residues. Germline V gives CDR1 SEHNR, CDR2 FQNEAQ (reference sequence).

This clonotype was recorded at least ten times. This chain links TRBV7-2 with TRBJ2-5; the D gene is possibly TRBD1 (6 bases). Germline CDR1 is SGHTA and CDR2 is FQGNSA. The CDR3 has 12 residues. The V end lost 6 bases, the J end lost 3 bases, and 8 bases lay between the germline ends. CDR3 bases: TGTGCCAGCAGGCGGACAGAAGAGACCCAGTACTTC. Its protein product is CASRRTEETQYF.

This chain joins TRBV7-9 and TRBJ2-7; TRBD1 or TRBD2 may be the D gene (5 bases each). This CDR3 has 15 amino acids. Germline CDR1 is SEHNR and CDR2 is FQNEAQ (reference sequence). The V and J ends lost 5 bases and 5 bases respectively, with 19 bases between them. Here the CDR3 DNA reads TGTGCCAGCAGCCCACCCCCCGCAGGGACCAACGAGCAGTACTTC. Encoded protein: CASSPPPAGTNEQYF.

This clonotype showed up just a few times. This rearrangement joins TRBV12-3 or TRBV12-4 to TRBJ1-5, with 9 positions matching TRBD1. The CDR3 contains 14 residues. With 4 bases clipped from V and 6 bases from J, the junction kept 4 bases outside the gene matches. The CDR3 region is CASSWTGAGQPQHF. The DNA for the CDR3 is TGTGCCAGCAGTTGGACAGGGGCGGGTCAGCCCCAGCATTTT.

V and J are TRBV20-1 and TRBJ2-1, with 8 bases fitting TRBD2. The CDR3 runs to 14 residues. J was trimmed by 4 bases and V by 2 bases; bases with no gene match: 4. Germline CDR1 reads DFQATT; CDR2 reads SNEGSKA (reference sequence). CDR3 bases: TGCAGTGCTAGAATTGGCGGGAGGTACAATGAGCAGTTCTTC. It yields the protein CSARIGGRYNEQFF.

This clonotype was seen more than once but under ten times. The gene calls are TRBV7-9 and TRBJ1-4; D is ambiguous. The V gene lost 0 bases and the J gene lost 8 bases, with 13 bases spanning the gap. The CDR3 is 15 residues long. Looked up from germline, CDR1 is SEHNR and CDR2 is FQNEAQ (reference sequence). CDR3 in amino acids: CASSLAELREEKLFF. The DNA for the CDR3 is TGTGCCAGCAGCTTAGCAGAACTCCGTGAGGAAAAACTGTTTTTT. Full variable domain (rest looked up from reference TRBV7-9 and TRBJ1-4): DTGVSQNPRHKITKRGQNVTFRCDPISEHNRLYWYRQTLGQGPEFLTYFQNEAQLEKSRLLSDRFSAERPKGSFSTLEIQRTEQGDSAMYLCASSLAELREEKLFFGSGTQLSVL.

Only one count was recorded for this clonotype. The V and J genes are TRBV4-2 and TRBJ2-5, with 7 bases that match TRBD2. The V and J ends lost 1 base and 4 bases, in that order; junction bases with no gene match: 9. The CDR3 loop spans 16 amino acids. The germline gives CDR1 LGHNA, CDR2 YNFKEQ. CDR3 sequence (DNA): TGTGCCAGCAGCCAAGCCGCTGGGGGGGACGCAGAGACCCAGTACTTC. Amino acids: CASSQAAGGDAETQYF.

The V and J genes are TRBV6-5 and TRBJ2-1; 16 nucleotides align to TRBD2. Looked up from germline, CDR1 is MNHEY and CDR2 is SVGAGI. V lost 5 bases and J lost 0; bases outside the gene matches: 4. The CDR3 is 18 residues long. The DNA of the CDR3 is TGTGCCAGCAGTCCAGGGACTAGCGGGAGGGCCTCCTACAATGAGCAGTTCTTC. Its translation is CASSPGTSGRASYNEQFF.